This record concerns one T cell receptor (beta chain) sequence. Its antigen is not known. The CDR3 is 16 amino acids. Trimming removed 3 bases at V and 6 bases at J, with 22 bases between. CDR1 and CDR2 (germline): SGHNT, YYREEE (reference sequence). The data were taken from a study of CD4 T cells in relation to SARS-CoV-2 and coronaviruses. As for the study in general: Controls used an HIV-1 Nef peptide pool or no peptide.

Before the COVID-19 pandemic, during about 2010-2018, CD4+ T cells were taken from unexposed donors. CD4+ T cells were isolated from the cells after about 11 days of culture. Unexposed-donor CD4+ T cells were probed with SARS-CoV-2 S/N and four cold-coronavirus spikes, cells permitting. Generated by immunoSEQ multiplex PCR, the TCRdb table keeps only in-frame clones and is missing some. The table includes 20,000 to 25,000 clones, about 70% detected once. V and J are TRBV5-4 and TRBJ2-7; the D gene is possibly TRBD1 (7 bases). This clonotype originated in a human donor in good health. The sample consisted of CD4+ T cells from PBMCs, cultured in vitro. CDR3 region: CASSSRQGLTTGEQYF. As DNA, the CDR3 is TGTGCCAGCAGCTCACGACAGGGACTTACTACAGGCGAGCAGTACTTC.